The 26 T cell receptor beta chains reported below all come from one sample, sequenced in a study of T cells in Graves' hyperthyroidism and ophthalmopathy. Amplification of TCR beta CDR3 regions used RNA as the template. HTBI primers drove first-round RT-PCR of the TCR CDR3. TCRdb used MiXCR to reprocess the multiplex PCR reads, holding one entry per CDR3 protein. The repertoire holds approximately 710,000 distinct CDR3 sequences, with about 18% as singletons. The source material was blood. The receptors shown here come from a man aged 45-65 years with Graves' hyperthyroidism.

To note about this clonotype: A junction end diverges from the germline sequence, so it may reflect a read error. The chain joins TRBV12-3 or TRBV12-4 to TRBJ2-1, with TRBD2 identical over 8 bases. The CDR3 is made up of 14 amino acids. The CDR3 protein is CATSYTSGYNEQFF. The CDR3 region has the DNA TGTGCCACCAGTTACACTAGCGGTTACAATGAGCAGTTCTTC.

The table lists this clonotype with a few counts. The chain is built from TRBV7-9 and TRBJ2-7; no firm D call. Germline lookup yields CDR1 SEHNR and CDR2 FQNEAQ (reference sequence). Trimming removed 5 bases from V and 7 bases from J, with 15 bases in between. The CDR3 covers 13 residues. CDR3 coding DNA: TGTGCCAGCAGCCCCCGAACGGTTCGAGAGCAGTACTTC. It yields the protein CASSPRTVREQYF.

The rearrangement joins TRBV3-1 to TRBJ1-3; D remains unclear. Germline V gene lookup returns CDR1 LGHDT and CDR2 YNNKEL (reference sequence). With 6 bases removed from V and 0 bases from J, the gap between germline ends came to 9 bases. The CDR3 consists of 14 residues. CDR3 sequence: CASSHYDSGNTIYF. The CDR3 DNA reads as TGTGCCAGCAGTCATTACGACTCTGGAAACACCATATATTTT.

This clonotype appeared a few times. The chain couples TRBV2 to TRBJ1-5; tentatively, D is TRBD1 (6 bases). The V gene's germline CDR1 is SNHLY and CDR2 FYNNEI. Trimming pared 8 bases from V and 1 base from J, leaving 9 bases between. This CDR3 has 13 residues. The CDR3 coding sequence is TGTGCCAGCCGGGGGGCAAGCAATCAGCCCCAGCATTTT. Translating gives CASRGASNQPQHF.

The rearrangement uses TRBV9 and TRBJ2-3; no clear D gene. Trimming removed 1 base from V and 3 bases from J, with 6 bases in between. This CDR3 has 13 residues. Germline assignment: CDR1 SGDLS and CDR2 YYNGEE. For the CDR3, the DNA is TGTGCCAGCAGCGTATCAACGACAGATACGCAGTATTTT. It specifies CASSVSTTDTQYF.

This clonotype was counted ten times or more. V gene TRBV30 combines with J gene TRBJ2-3; D uncertain. The CDR3 totals 13 residues. Germline CDR1 and CDR2: GTSNPN and SVGIG (reference sequence). V lost 3 bases, J lost 4 bases, and 11 bases lay in between. The CDR3 bases are TGTGCCTGGAGGGTCGTCCCGGCAGATACGCAGTATTTT. Its translation: CAWRVVPADTQYF.

On this clonotype itself: The conserved phenylalanine or tryptophan normally closing the CDR3 is absent here, so this likely arose from a read error. The CDR3 bases are TGCGCCAGAATGCGAGGGGCTTACTATGGCTACACCGTC. This encodes CARMRGAYYGYTV. This chain connects TRBV28 to TRBJ1-2; D possibly corresponds to TRBD1 (5 bases). Germline CDR1 is MDHEN and CDR2 is SYDVKM. The CDR3 extends over 13 amino acids.

Remarks on this clonotype: One end of the junction fails to match germline, which may point to a read error. The chain carries TRBV6-1 and TRBJ2-7; 9 positions agree with TRBD1. From germline, CDR1 is MNHNS and CDR2 SASEGT. The CDR3 length is 14 residues. In DNA, the CDR3 is TGTGCCAGCAGTACCCGGGACAGGGATAACGAACAGTACTTC. Amino acid sequence: CASSTRDRDNEQYF.

As to this clonotype: A much larger clonotype is one base distant, so this may be a read error. V gene TRBV7-9 combines with J gene TRBJ1-5; possibly TRBD1 for D (5 bases). CDR1 is SEHNR and CDR2 is FQNEAQ in the germline V gene (reference sequence). The V end was cut by 8 bases, the J end by 3 bases, with 20 bases between. This CDR3 contains 16 residues. The CDR3 DNA sequence: TGTGCCAGCGATCCGGGGGGAGGGACGGACAATCAGCCCCAGCATTTT. The encoded protein is CASDPGGGTDNQPQHF. The full variable domain, its missing parts supplied by reference TRBV7-9 and TRBJ1-5, is DTGVSQNPRHKITKRGQNVTFRCDPISEHNRLYWYRQTLGQGPEFLTYFQNEAQLEKSRLLSDRFSAERPKGSFSTLEIQRTEQGDSAMYLCASDPGGGTDNQPQHFGDGTRLSIL.

This clonotype was recorded at least ten times. The rearrangement uses TRBV6-2 or TRBV6-3 and TRBJ2-7; no reliable D call. The ends were cut back, 6 bases at V and 3 bases at J, with 15 bases in the middle. Germline V lookup: CDR1 MNHEY, CDR2 SVGEGT. There are 14 residues in the CDR3. The DNA for the CDR3 is TGTGCCAGCAGCCCCCCTCTGGAGCTCTACGAGCAGTACTTC. Its protein product is CASSPPLELYEQYF.

This clonotype has a count of ten or more. The rearrangement links TRBV28 to TRBJ2-1; 7 positions match TRBD2. This CDR3 contains 19 residues. CDR1 and CDR2 (germline): MDHEN, SYDVKM. V lost 8 bases to trimming and J lost 5 bases; unmatched junction nucleotides: 24. The CDR3 sequence: CASGLGTGTTHVRHNEQFF. The CDR3 DNA sequence: TGTGCCAGCGGATTGGGAACCGGGACTACCCACGTTCGGCACAATGAGCAGTTCTTC.

This clonotype was counted at least ten times. This chain connects TRBV12-3 or TRBV12-4 to TRBJ2-5; 7 positions match TRBD2. J gave up 2 bases and V 6 bases, and 6 bases lay outside the gene matches. The CDR3 spans 14 residues. CDR3 region: CASRKLAFQETQYF. The CDR3 DNA sequence: TGTGCCAGCAGAAAACTAGCGTTTCAAGAGACCCAGTACTTC.

This clonotype was seen repeatedly, ten times or more. The chain combines TRBV12-3 or TRBV12-4 with TRBJ2-1; 10 nucleotides agree with TRBD2. Trimming cost V 6 bases and J 6 bases; bases outside gene matches: 8. This CDR3 is built from 15 residues. The CDR3 DNA reads as TGTGCCAGCAGGGCCCTAGCGGGAGTTGCCAATGAGCAGTTCTTC. It yields the protein CASRALAGVANEQFF.

V and J are TRBV4-3 and TRBJ2-3; tentatively, D is TRBD2 (6 bases). The CDR3 loop spans 16 amino acids. Trimming removed 0 bases from V and 2 bases from J, with 12 bases in between. The V gene's germline CDR1 is LGHNA and CDR2 YSLEER. CDR3 sequence (DNA): TGCGCCAGCAGCCAAGATGTCCGGGAGTACACAGATACGCAGTATTTT. Its translation: CASSQDVREYTDTQYF.

V is TRBV25-1 and J is TRBJ2-1; D perhaps matches TRBD2 (6 bases). This CDR3 contains 16 residues. V lost 0 bases and J 2 bases, leaving 11 bases between the germline ends. Per germline, CDR1 MGHDK and CDR2 SYGVNS. The CDR3 spells CASSEYSSGPYNEQFF. The CDR3 region has the DNA TGTGCCAGCAGTGAATATAGTAGCGGCCCCTACAATGAGCAGTTCTTC.

This clonotype was observed many times. The CDR3 loop reads CASSGGGGPRTGELFF. As DNA, the CDR3 is TGTGCCAGCAGTGGGGGAGGGGGCCCCAGGACCGGGGAGCTGTTTTTT. This chain links TRBV27 with TRBJ2-2; D may match TRBD1 or TRBD2 (7 bases each). Trimming shortened V by 5 bases and J by 5 bases, and 18 bases separated the two germline ends. Germline CDR1 reads MNHEY; CDR2 reads SMNVEV (reference sequence). The CDR3 covers 16 residues.

This clonotype was seen many times. This rearrangement joins TRBV6-1 to TRBJ1-6; D call uncertain. The germline CDR1 and CDR2 sequences are MNHNS and SASEGT. Between the trimmed V and J ends, which lost 3 bases and 0 bases, there was a span of 9 bases. This CDR3 has 16 residues. The CDR3 reads CASSDLASSYNSPLHF. The CDR3 DNA reads as TGTGCCAGCAGTGACCTCGCCAGCTCCTATAATTCACCCCTCCACTTT.

This clonotype was recorded many times. This chain joins TRBV11-2 and TRBJ2-1, with D maybe TRBD2 (6 bases). The CDR3 runs 17 residues. Trimming stripped 5 bases from V and 4 bases from J, with 21 bases between. Per the germline V gene, CDR1 is SGHAT and CDR2 is FQNNGV. In nucleotides, the CDR3 is TGTGCCAGCAGCACATTGCTCGGGACTCCGAATTACAATGAGCAGTTCTTC. It yields the protein CASSTLLGTPNYNEQFF. Drawing the rest from reference TRBV11-2 and TRBJ2-1, the complete variable domain is EAGVAQSPRYKIIEKRQSVAFWCNPISGHATLYWYQQILGQGPKLLIQFQNNGVVDDSQLPKDRFSAERLKGVDSTLKIQPAKLEDSAVYLCASSTLLGTPNYNEQFFGPGTRLTVL.

This clonotype was detected ten times or more. The genes are TRBV12-3 or TRBV12-4 and TRBJ2-7, with D possibly being TRBD2 (6 bases). Deletions cut 1 base from V and 3 bases from J, with 10 bases between. The length of the CDR3 is 14 residues. As DNA, the CDR3 is TGTGCCAGCAGTTTAGTGGGAGGTAACTACGAGCAGTACTTC. Its protein product is CASSLVGGNYEQYF.

The chain has TRBV7-9 and TRBJ2-2; tentative D call: TRBD2 (6 bases). V was clipped by 5 bases and J by 0 bases, with 19 bases between them. The CDR3 consists of 18 residues. From germline, CDR1 is SEHNR and CDR2 FQNEAQ (reference sequence). The CDR3 is CASSLPPLGRTNTGELFF. In DNA form, the CDR3 reads TGTGCCAGCAGCCTACCCCCCCTGGGGAGGACGAACACCGGGGAGCTGTTTTTT.

This clonotype was detected ten times or more. The J gene is TRBJ2-1, the V gene TRBV6-2 or TRBV6-3; D might be TRBD2 (6 bases). The CDR3 contains 16 residues. V gave up 1 base and J gave up 3 bases, with 13 bases separating them. Germline V gene sequence: CDR1 MNHEY, CDR2 SVGEGT. This CDR3 reads CASSYLTRGHYNEQFF. CDR3 nucleotides: TGTGCCAGCAGTTACTTGACTAGAGGCCACTACAATGAGCAGTTCTTC.

This clonotype has at least ten counts. The V gene is TRBV27, the J gene TRBJ1-3; D is uncertain. This CDR3 has 15 residues. V lost 0 bases, J lost 0 bases, and 6 bases lay in between. Germline CDR1 MNHEY, CDR2 SMNVEV (reference sequence). Here the CDR3 DNA reads TGTGCCAGCAGTTTATCAGCAGCCTCTGGAAACACCATATATTTT. Protein: CASSLSAASGNTIYF.

This clonotype has a count of ten or more. This chain joins TRBV27 and TRBJ2-7, with TRBD2 identical over 13 bases. After removal of 1 base from V and 2 bases from J, the junction contained 8 bases not matched to a gene. This CDR3 spans 18 amino acids. CDR1 MNHEY and CDR2 SMNVEV come from the germline V gene (reference sequence). CDR3 nucleotides: TGTGCCAGCAGTTTATTAGGACTAGCGGGAGCGGGGGCCTACGAGCAGTACTTC. Translating it yields CASSLLGLAGAGAYEQYF.

Many counts were recorded for this clonotype. This sequence joins TRBV3-1 and TRBJ1-4; D not resolved. In germline, CDR1 is LGHDT, CDR2 YNNKEL (reference sequence). The length of the CDR3 is 18 residues. The V end lost 1 base, the J end lost 1 base, and 16 bases lay between the germline ends. CDR3 residues: CASSQGQANPGTNEKLFF. Here the CDR3 DNA reads TGTGCCAGCAGCCAAGGGCAGGCAAACCCCGGAACTAATGAAAAACTGTTTTTT.

In its sample, this clonotype was seen many times. This rearrangement joins TRBV7-9 to TRBJ2-2, with D possibly TRBD1 on 6 matching bases. The CDR3 loop spans 16 amino acids. The germline V and J ends were trimmed by 5 bases and 0 bases, with 13 bases remaining between them. The germline V gene has CDR1 SEHNR and CDR2 FQNEAQ (reference sequence). For the CDR3, the DNA is TGTGCCAGCAGCCCACCCGAGGGGGCGAACACCGGGGAGCTGTTTTTT. Its translation: CASSPPEGANTGELFF.

The chain combines TRBV20-1 with TRBJ1-2, with TRBD1 matching over 9 bases. The V gene end was trimmed by 5 bases and the J gene end by 7 bases; junction bases not matched to a gene: 8. Looked up from germline, CDR1 is DFQATT and CDR2 is SNEGSKA (reference sequence). The CDR3 is made up of 13 amino acids. DNA of the CDR3: TGCAGTGCTCCCGGGACAGGGCCCCGTGGCTACACCTTC. Amino acids: CSAPGTGPRGYTF.